The T cell receptor (beta chain) under discussion was sequenced for a study of OX40 agonist ivuxolimab in advanced cancers. This CDR3 is built from 12 residues. Germline-derived CDR1 and CDR2 are MNHNY and SVGAGI (reference sequence). Produced via immunoSEQ multiplex PCR; TCRdb's table is partial and in-frame only. The sample includes about 7,200 clones, nearly 75% of them seen just once. This clone was seen only once. One end of the junction is discordant with germline, which a read error may explain. The sequencing used CD4+ or CD8+ T cells sorted from blood, collected in a trial of the OX40 agonist ivuxolimab. The TCR was taken from an adult with an advanced solid tumor such as melanoma, head and neck, liver or kidney cancer. The V and J genes are TRBV6-6 and TRBJ1-2, with D unresolved. CDR3 coding DNA: TGTGCCAGCACTTCATTAAGGACGGAGACTTGCTTC. Protein: CASTSLRTETCF.